This paragraph reports one T cell receptor (beta chain). Its antigen is as yet unknown. The germline V gene encodes CDR1 SQVTM and CDR2 ANQGSEA. V gave up 3 bases and J gave up 11 bases, with 6 bases separating them. The CDR3 consists of 9 residues. This table comes from immunoSEQ multiplex PCR, and its TCRdb copy is limited to in-frame clones, with some not included. The repertoire consists of over 60,000 clones, with roughly 92% occurring once and the leading ten covering about 6.7%. These data belong to a study of graft-versus-host responses after intestinal transplantation. Study outcomes and limitations: Peak circulating GvH clone levels were associated with early post-transplant HvG declines.

The sequencing used bone marrow, collected 700 to 850 days after intestinal transplantation. The receptor's source is a human patient who received an intestinal transplant, so some T cells may come from the graft donor. This chain joins TRBV29-1 and TRBJ2-3, with a possible D match to TRBD2 (6 bases). CDR3 sequence (DNA): TGCAGCGTTGAGGGGGGGCAGTATTTT. The encoded protein is CSVEGGQYF.